These 28 T cell receptor beta chains were all obtained from the same sample, sequenced in a study of cytomegalovirus exposure and HLA in healthy donors. The PCR made use of 60 Vbeta and 13 Jbeta primers. Libraries were prepared by immunoSEQ multiplex PCR; TCRdb keeps only in-frame clonotypes and omits some of them. The sample shows some 200,000 clones, roughly 12% of them seen only once. What was sequenced was PBMCs. Source of these receptors: a man aged 50-59 years in good health and CMV-seropositive.

This clone has only a few counts. Compared with germline, one end of the junction differs, possibly owing to a read error. The genes are TRBV7-7 and TRBJ2-2, with a possible D match to TRBD1 (6 bases). CDR1 is SSHAT and CDR2 is FNYEAQ in the germline V gene (reference sequence). The CDR3 totals 13 residues. CDR3 sequence (DNA): TGTGCTAGCAGCATGGGACAATACGGGGAGCTGTTTTTT. Translation gives CASSMGQYGELFF.

This clone was observed a handful of times. The chain links TRBV5-1 to TRBJ2-5, with TRBD2 identical over 7 bases. Germline V gives CDR1 SGHRS, CDR2 YFSETQ. The V gene end was trimmed by 0 bases and the J gene end by 2 bases; junction bases not matched to a gene: 10. This CDR3 spans 17 amino acids. The CDR3 loop reads CASSLAGTAGSQETQYF. The CDR3 coding sequence is TGCGCCAGCAGCTTGGCCGGAACAGCGGGGTCACAAGAGACCCAGTACTTC.

The rearrangement uses TRBV27 and TRBJ1-5; possible D gene TRBD1, 5 bases. V dropped 5 bases and J dropped 9 bases, with 17 bases sitting between them. The CDR3 sequence is 14 residues long. Germline V gene lookup returns CDR1 MNHEY and CDR2 SMNVEV (reference sequence). The CDR3 is CASSPRVPLWPQHF. For the CDR3, the DNA is TGTGCCAGCAGTCCCAGGGTCCCGCTATGGCCCCAGCATTTT.

The V call is TRBV6-4, the J call TRBJ1-2; a weak D match, TRBD1 (5 bases). The V and J ends lost 9 bases and 5 bases respectively, with 7 bases between them. The germline V gene has CDR1 MRHNA and CDR2 SNTAGT. This CDR3 has 10 amino acids. The CDR3 sequence: CARHRYGYTF. CDR3 coding DNA: TGTGCCAGACACAGGTATGGCTACACCTTC.

This clone turned up a few times. The chain recombines TRBV30 with TRBJ1-3; D is unresolved. The CDR3 contains 14 residues. CDR1 GTSNPN and CDR2 SVGIG come from the germline V gene (reference sequence). The V and J ends lost 1 base and 0 bases respectively, with 7 bases between them. CDR3 bases: TGTGCCTGGAGTGAGGGAGACTCTGGAAACACCATATATTTT. Translating it yields CAWSEGDSGNTIYF.

The V and J genes are TRBV6-5 and TRBJ2-1, with D uncertain. This CDR3 region has 15 residues. Trimming took off 0 bases at V and 8 bases at J, with 14 bases between the two ends. CDR1 and CDR2 from the germline V gene are MNHEY and SVGAGI. The CDR3 protein is CASSYSPSPFDEQFF. CDR3 DNA: TGTGCCAGCAGTTACTCCCCGTCCCCTTTTGATGAGCAGTTCTTC.

This clone was seen a few times. This rearrangement joins TRBV2 to TRBJ1-6; 12 positions match TRBD1. With V trimmed by 2 bases and J by 2 bases, 7 bases remained unmatched. The CDR3 consists of 19 residues. Germline CDR1 and CDR2: SNHLY and FYNNEI. The CDR3 DNA is TGTGCCAGCAGTGAAAGGGACAGGGGGCTAAGGGCCTATAATTCACCCCTCCACTTT. Translation: CASSERDRGLRAYNSPLHF.

Only a few counts were recorded for this clone. This chain links TRBV7-2 with TRBJ2-3; D call uncertain. V was cut by 5 bases and J by 6 bases, with 12 bases left in between. This CDR3 has 13 amino acids. CDR1 is SGHTA and CDR2 is FQGNSA in the germline V gene. The DNA of the CDR3 is TGTGCCAGCAGCCATAACTTGGTGGATACGCAGTATTTT. It translates to CASSHNLVDTQYF.

This clone was picked up a small number of times. The V and J genes are TRBV13 and TRBJ2-3; 10 bases line up with TRBD2. From germline, CDR1 is PRHDT and CDR2 FYEKMQ (reference sequence). The CDR3 spans 18 residues. V lost 1 base and J lost 7; bases outside the gene matches: 14. The CDR3 sequence is CASSLVLGLSGGAYTQYF. The CDR3 nucleotides read TGTGCCAGCAGCTTAGTACTGGGGTTGAGCGGGGGGGCATATACGCAGTATTTT. The variable domain in full, with the rest retrieved from reference TRBV13 and TRBJ2-3, is AAGVIQSPRHLIKEKRETATLKCYPIPRHDTVYWYQQGPGQDPQFLISFYEKMQSDKGSIPDRFSAQQFSDYHSELNMSSLELGDSALYFCASSLVLGLSGGAYTQYFGPGTRLTVL.

The gene calls are TRBV4-1 and TRBJ2-5, with TRBD1 as a possible D gene (5 bases). The end of the DNA aligns better with TRBJ2-7, so the J call may be wrong. CDR1 is MGHRA and CDR2 is YSYEKL in the germline V gene. There are 16 residues in the CDR3. The CDR3 is CASSQGRVGSPYEQYF. DNA for the CDR3: TGCGCCAGCAGCCAGGGGCGCGTGGGCAGCCCCTACGAGCAGTACTTC.

This chain connects TRBV5-6 to TRBJ1-1; 7 bases agree with TRBD1. V lost 4 bases and J lost 6; bases outside the gene matches: 9. The length of the CDR3 is 14 residues. Per germline, CDR1 SGHDT and CDR2 YYEEEE. CDR3 protein: CASSESHRGSEAFF. DNA of the CDR3: TGTGCCAGCAGCGAAAGCCACAGGGGATCTGAAGCTTTCTTT. Complete variable domain (other parts from reference TRBV5-6 and TRBJ1-1): DAGVTQSPTHLIKTRGQQVTLRCSPKSGHDTVSWYQQALGQGPQFIFQYYEEEERQRGNFPDRFSGHQFPNYSSELNVNALLLGDSALYLCASSESHRGSEAFFGQGTRLTVV.

This clone was seen a handful of times. V gene TRBV14 combines with J gene TRBJ1-6, with 7 bases matching TRBD1. Germline V gene data show CDR1 as SGHDN and CDR2 as FVKESK. The CDR3 has 17 amino acids. The trim removed 6 bases at V and 0 bases at J, leaving 8 bases unmatched. The CDR3 spells CASRPSTGSSYNSPLHF. DNA of the CDR3: TGTGCCAGCAGACCCTCGACAGGGAGCTCCTATAATTCACCCCTCCACTTT.

The rearrangement uses TRBV5-1 and TRBJ2-6; D might be TRBD1 (6 bases). This CDR3 has 15 amino acids. The germline V gene encodes CDR1 SGHRS and CDR2 YFSETQ. Trimming took 3 bases from V and 3 from J, leaving 10 bases between them. For the CDR3, the DNA is TGCGCCAGCAGCTGGGCAGGGGATGGGGCCAACGTCCTGACTTTC. It codes for CASSWAGDGANVLTF.

J is TRBJ1-1 and V is TRBV14; D is unclear. The CDR3 has 14 residues. Germline V gene lookup returns CDR1 SGHDN and CDR2 FVKESK. V was clipped by 2 bases and J by 5 bases, with 12 bases between them. CDR3 DNA: TGTGCCAGCAGCCAAATAAATTTTGTTACTGAAGCTTTCTTT. Its translation is CASSQINFVTEAFF.

This chain joins TRBV13 and TRBJ2-7; possibly TRBD1 for D (5 bases). From germline, CDR1 is PRHDT and CDR2 FYEKMQ (reference sequence). The CDR3 is made up of 14 amino acids. Trimming cost V 0 bases and J 4 bases, with 10 bases left between them. This CDR3 is CASSLGQAGYEQYV. The CDR3 region has the DNA TGTGCCAGCAGCTTAGGACAGGCCGGGTACGAGCAGTACGTC.

This clone was recorded a few times. The CDR3 loop reads CASSLEQGNTDTQYF. The CDR3 DNA reads as TGTGCCAGCAGCTTAGAGCAGGGGAACACAGATACGCAGTATTTT. The chain uses TRBV11-3 and TRBJ2-3; maybe TRBD1 (6 bases). CDR1 and CDR2 (germline): SGHNT, YENEEA. This CDR3 is 15 amino acids long. Trimming stripped 0 bases from V and 2 bases from J, with 9 bases between.

The CDR3 is CASSATVRNTIYF. The CDR3 nucleotides read TGTGCCAGCAGCGCCACCGTACGGAACACCATATATTTT. The rearrangement uses TRBV9 and TRBJ1-3; D gene ambiguous. CDR3 length: 13 residues. Trimming left V 3 bases short and J 7 bases short, with 11 bases between. CDR1 and CDR2 (germline): SGDLS, YYNGEE.

This clone was counted only a few times. The rearrangement links TRBV5-6 to TRBJ2-7, with TRBD2 matching over 13 bases. With 2 bases clipped from V and 2 bases from J, the junction kept 7 bases outside the gene matches. Germline V lookup: CDR1 SGHDT, CDR2 YYEEEE. The CDR3 is 17 residues long. The CDR3 here is CASSFRTSGGSTYEQYV. CDR3 sequence (DNA): TGTGCCAGCAGCTTCAGGACTAGCGGGGGATCTACCTACGAGCAGTACGTC.

The chain employs TRBV5-8 and TRBJ2-7; 7 bases are shared with TRBD1. Germline trimming cut 3 bases from V and 5 bases from J; bases unmatched to any gene: 11. Germline V gives CDR1 SGHTS, CDR2 YDEGEE. This CDR3 has 15 residues. The CDR3, as DNA: TGTGCCAGCAGCTACGGACAGGCCGGTACCAACGAGCAGTACGTC. Translated: CASSYGQAGTNEQYV.

The rearrangement uses TRBV29-1 and TRBJ1-2, with 9 bases identical to TRBD1. In germline, CDR1 is SQVTM, CDR2 ANQGSEA. This CDR3 is 19 amino acids long. Trimming removed 0 bases from V and 6 bases from J; junction bases left unmatched: 20. The CDR3 DNA sequence: TGCAGCGTTGAAGATCGGGCGAGTCCGGACAGGGGACCAACTAATGGCTACACCTTC. Encoded protein: CSVEDRASPDRGPTNGYTF.

DNA of the CDR3: TGCAGCAGTGGCGGGGTTGGTGGCTACACCTTC. It encodes CSSGGVGGYTF. The chain combines TRBV29-1 with TRBJ1-2; D is uncertain. Germline CDR1 is SQVTM and CDR2 is ANQGSEA. This CDR3 spans 11 amino acids. The V end lost 8 bases, the J end lost 7 bases, and 14 bases lay between the germline ends.

This clone was observed a few times. The chain is built from TRBV13 and TRBJ2-1; 10 bases fit TRBD2. J lost 8 bases, V lost 3 bases, and 7 bases had no gene match. The CDR3 has 15 residues. Germline V gene sequence: CDR1 PRHDT, CDR2 FYEKMQ (reference sequence). The CDR3 DNA sequence: TGTGCCAGCAGCTTTCAGCTAGCGGGGGCTCATGAGCAGTTCTTC. It codes for CASSFQLAGAHEQFF.

This clone appeared a few times. V is TRBV19 and J is TRBJ1-5; 10 bases agree with TRBD1. This CDR3 contains 16 residues. V lost 5 bases to trimming and J lost 7 bases; unmatched junction nucleotides: 11. Germline CDR1 LNHDA, CDR2 SQIVND (reference sequence). The CDR3 sequence is CASSVTGGQGGQPQHF. CDR3 DNA sequence: TGTGCCAGTAGTGTCACAGGAGGACAGGGGGGACAGCCCCAGCATTTT.

This sequence joins TRBV19 and TRBJ2-5; TRBD2 aligns across 7 bases. Per germline, CDR1 LNHDA and CDR2 SQIVND (reference sequence). There are 13 residues in the CDR3. Trimming took 4 bases from V and 2 from J; bases not matched to a gene: 1. The DNA for the CDR3 is TGTGCCAGTAGTAGGGGGGGGCAAGAGACCCAGTACTTC. It specifies CASSRGGQETQYF.

V gene TRBV7-9 combines with J gene TRBJ1-2; possibly TRBD1 for D (5 bases). This CDR3 is built from 13 residues. In germline, CDR1 is SEHNR, CDR2 FQNEAQ (reference sequence). V gave up 4 bases and J gave up 6 bases, with 12 bases separating them. CDR3 DNA: TGTGCCAGCAGCTCAGGGAATTGGGATGGCTACACCTTC. Protein sequence: CASSSGNWDGYTF.

This clone was observed a few times. This chain links TRBV9 with TRBJ1-4, with 8 bases lining up with TRBD1. The ends lost 3 bases at V and 7 bases at J; junction bases unmatched: 17. CDR1 SGDLS and CDR2 YYNGEE come from the germline V gene. The CDR3 loop spans 18 amino acids. The DNA of the CDR3 is TGTGCCAGCAGCGAGTCCGGACAGGGAGGAGGGTTAGGTGAAAAACTGTTTTTT. Protein product: CASSESGQGGGLGEKLFF.

The rearrangement links TRBV7-2 to TRBJ1-3; tentatively, D is TRBD1 (6 bases). V gave up 5 bases and J gave up 2 bases, with 13 bases separating them. CDR1 is SGHTA and CDR2 is FQGNSA in the germline V gene. The CDR3 runs to 15 residues. The CDR3, as DNA: TGTGCCAGCAGCCGAGACAGGTGGACTGGAAACACCATATATTTT. This sequence encodes CASSRDRWTGNTIYF.

The sample holds a few counts of this clone. Here the CDR3 reads CAWSGLRGVKTYEQYF. The CDR3 nucleotides read TGTGCCTGGAGTGGGCTGCGGGGGGTAAAGACCTACGAGCAGTACTTC. The chain couples TRBV30 to TRBJ2-7, with 8 bases matching TRBD2. V was pared by 1 base and J by 2 bases, with 10 bases of the junction left unmatched. Looked up from germline, CDR1 is GTSNPN and CDR2 is SVGIG (reference sequence). The CDR3 is made up of 16 amino acids.